This T cell receptor (beta chain) stems from a study of cytomegalovirus exposure and HLA in healthy donors. Primers for the PCR totalled 60 Vbeta and 13 Jbeta. Sequencing was performed with immunoSEQ multiplex PCR; in TCRdb, only in-frame clones are kept and a portion is missing. The profile shows some 150,000 clones, 55% to 85% of them singletons. The CDR3 runs 15 residues. The germline CDR1 and CDR2 sequences are SGHRS and YFSETQ. V lost 4 bases, J lost 0 bases, and 7 bases stayed unmatched. The chain carries TRBV5-1 and TRBJ2-7, with 7 bases that match TRBD2. The specimen sequenced was PBMCs. The sequence was collected from a man in his forties in good health and CMV-seronegative. For the CDR3, the DNA is TGCGCCAGCAGCCCATCTAGCGGAATCTCCTACGAGCAGTACTTC. Translation: CASSPSSGISYEQYF.